This entry features one T cell receptor (beta chain) sequence. Its target is unknown. The data derive from a study of tumor-infiltrating lymphocytes in primary liver carcinoma. General study findings and limits: Whereas tumor region pairs overlapped more, tumor-adjacent and tumor-blood pairs overlapped less. Bulk unsorted material prevented CD4+ and CD8+ repertoire comparison.

A constant-region primer primed TCR beta cDNA synthesis from about 550 ng of total RNA. For TCR beta, libraries were produced by three nested multiplex PCR rounds using slightly modified ARM-PCR. TCRdb fed the multiplex PCR reads into MiXCR, producing one record per CDR3 protein. This sample has about 180,000 distinct CDR3 sequences, with over 50% found just once. Unsorted whole blood yielded blood RNA, and germline DNA was extracted as well. The receptor was derived from a man aged 40-50 years with primary liver carcinoma and hepatitis B virus infection. What was sequenced was peripheral blood.

CDR3 coding DNA: TGTGCCAGCAGCCAGGGGGACATCTTAGACGAGCAGTACTTC. Its protein product is CASSQGDILDEQYF. The V call is TRBV14, the J call TRBJ2-7, with D tentatively TRBD1 (6 bases). Trimming stripped 3 bases from V and 5 bases from J, with 14 bases between. Germline-derived CDR1 and CDR2 are SGHDN and FVKESK. This CDR3 is 14 amino acids long.